This paragraph reports one T cell receptor beta chain. The germline V gene has CDR1 MDHEN and CDR2 SYDVKM. Trimming left V 7 bases short and J 5 bases short, with 14 bases between. The CDR3 loop spans 13 amino acids. Recruits, aged roughly 18 to 89 years, lived in some 25 US areas. Repertoires were generated with immunoSEQ multiplex PCR, while TCRdb's copy carries only in-frame clones and drops some. The sample gives around 300,000 clones, around 90% of which show up once; approximately 1.5% is in the top ten. This specimen belongs to a study of blood T cell repertoires in COVID-19. Study at large: COVID-19 samples from acute and convalescent phases originated in the United States, Italy and Spain. The analysed material was cDNA or gDNA that came from T cells, B-cell-depleted T cells, or PBMCs.

This chain connects TRBV28 to TRBJ1-2; tentatively, D is TRBD1 (5 bases). Sequenced sample: PBMCs or T cells enriched from blood (not recorded which). The clonotype was recovered from a woman in her thirties or forties who had recovered from COVID-19. The CDR3: CASIRQGGYGYTF. DNA of the CDR3: TGTGCCAGCATTCGCCAGGGTGGATATGGCTACACCTTC.